These 17 T cell receptor beta chains originate from one sample sequenced in a study of blood T cells in healthy people across ages. Through a sample-barcoded 5' primer and a J-beta primer mix, a second PCR was run for roughly 7 to 12 cycles. Using its own MiXCR run on the 5' RACE reads, TCRdb lists one record per CDR3 protein. This sample has roughly 900,000 distinct CDR3 sequences, with 25% to 35% found just once. Specimen: blood. The receptors originated from a woman older than 75 in good health.

This clonotype has only a few counts. This sequence joins TRBV14 and TRBJ2-3; D unclear. Trimming pared 1 base from V and 2 bases from J, leaving 16 bases between. Germline CDR1 SGHDN, CDR2 FVKESK. The CDR3 has 17 residues. CDR3 bases: TGTGCCAGCAGCCAAGTTCTTGTTCAGTCGACCACAGATACGCAGTATTTT. Protein product: CASSQVLVQSTTDTQYF. The whole variable domain, filled in from reference TRBV14 and TRBJ2-3, reads EAGVTQFPSHSVIEKGQTVTLRCDPISGHDNLYWYRRVMGKEIKFLLHFVKESKQDESGMPNNRFLAERTGGTYSTLKVQPAELEDSGVYFCASSQVLVQSTTDTQYFGPGTRLTVL.

This clonotype came up many times. The rearrangement uses TRBV29-1 and TRBJ2-7, with D unresolved. The germline CDR1 and CDR2 sequences are SQVTM and ANQGSEA. The CDR3 is 9 amino acids. Trimming pared 3 bases from V and 4 bases from J, leaving 1 base between. The CDR3 DNA reads TGCAGCGTTGAGTACGAGCAGTACTTC. Translated, it gives CSVEYEQYF.

A note on this clonotype: A much larger clone differs from this one at a single base, so this may be a read error. CDR3 in amino acids: CASSRTGIYGYTF. Written as DNA, the CDR3 is TGTGCCAGCAGTCGCACAGGGATCTATGGCTACACCTTC. The rearrangement uses TRBV28 and TRBJ1-2; D may be TRBD1 (6 bases). Trimming took off 5 bases at V and 4 bases at J, with 11 bases between the two ends. The CDR3 runs 13 residues. Germline CDR1 and CDR2: MDHEN and SYDVKM.

In its sample, this clonotype was seen many times. V gene TRBV11-2 combines with J gene TRBJ2-1, with 8 bases that match TRBD2. Germline-derived CDR1 and CDR2 are SGHAT and FQNNGV. There are 16 residues in the CDR3. The V gene end was trimmed by 4 bases and the J gene end by 10 bases; junction bases not matched to a gene: 15. The CDR3: CASSSISGALRGEQFF. CDR3 DNA: TGTGCCAGCAGCTCCATTAGCGGGGCCCTCCGGGGGGAGCAGTTCTTC. Using reference TRBV11-2 and TRBJ2-1 for the parts outside the CDR3, the full variable domain is EAGVAQSPRYKIIEKRQSVAFWCNPISGHATLYWYQQILGQGPKLLIQFQNNGVVDDSQLPKDRFSAERLKGVDSTLKIQPAKLEDSAVYLCASSSISGALRGEQFFGPGTRLTVL.

Notes on this clonotype: It may be a read error: a sequence one base away is much more abundant. V usage is TRBV21-1 and J usage is TRBJ2-1; TRBD2 is taken as the D call from the table, unchecked against the DNA. TRBV21-1 is classified as a pseudogene. The CDR3 sequence is 18 residues long. The CDR3 sequence is CASSTSGARDFDYNGQFF. The CDR3 bases are TGTGCCAGCAGCACATCCGGGGCTAGGGACTTTGACTACAATGGGCAGTTCTTC.

This rearrangement joins TRBV10-3 to TRBJ1-3; 8 bases are a match to TRBD1. CDR1 and CDR2 from the germline V gene are ENHRY and SYGVKD. The CDR3 has 16 residues. V lost 4 bases, J lost 0 bases, and 5 bases stayed unmatched. The CDR3 nucleotides read TGTGCCATCAGTGGTGGACAGGGAGGCTCTGGAAACACCATATATTTT. Its protein product is CAISGGQGGSGNTIYF.

The V gene is TRBV9, the J gene TRBJ2-3; tentative D call: TRBD2 (6 bases). Germline V gene sequence: CDR1 SGDLS, CDR2 YYNGEE. The V gene lost 0 bases and the J gene lost 2 bases, with 13 bases spanning the gap. The CDR3 covers 16 residues. CDR3 in DNA: TGTGCCAGCAGCGTAGGGGGGGAGGCCACCACAGATACGCAGTATTTT. This sequence encodes CASSVGGEATTDTQYF. The complete variable domain, with remaining parts taken from reference TRBV9 and TRBJ2-3, reads DSGVTQTPKHLITATGQRVTLRCSPRSGDLSVYWYQQSLDQGLQFLIQYYNGEERAKGNILERFSAQQFPDLHSELNLSSLELGDSALYFCASSVGGEATTDTQYFGPGTRLTVL.

Comments on this clonotype: Mismatch with germline at one junction end may stem from a read error. The V and J genes are TRBV12-3 or TRBV12-4 and TRBJ2-3; no clear D gene. This CDR3 contains 11 residues. CDR3 region: CASSVTDAQYF. The CDR3 DNA follows: TGTGCCAGCAGCGTCACAGATGCGCAGTATTTT.

This clonotype has more than one count but fewer than ten. J is TRBJ1-2 and V is TRBV20-1; 9 bases line up with TRBD1. Germline assignment: CDR1 DFQATT and CDR2 SNEGSKA (reference sequence). V gave up 5 bases and J gave up 7 bases; unmatched junction bases: 11. This CDR3 spans 14 amino acids. CDR3 sequence (DNA): TGCAGTGCTTCTACAGGGGGCCCCGGGGGTGGCTACACCTTC. Translated, it gives CSASTGGPGGGYTF.

This clonotype was seen a few times. The CDR3 sequence is CASSEAGVGGALGANVLTF. CDR3 nucleotide sequence: TGTGCCAGCAGTGAAGCGGGGGTCGGGGGGGCTCTCGGGGCCAACGTCCTGACTTTC. The chain has TRBV6-1 and TRBJ2-6; 8 bases line up with TRBD2. Per germline, CDR1 MNHNS and CDR2 SASEGT. The CDR3 extends over 19 amino acids. After removal of 0 bases from V and 4 bases from J, the junction contained 11 bases not matched to a gene.

This chain connects TRBV6-2 or TRBV6-3 to TRBJ1-1; possible D gene TRBD1, 5 bases. The CDR3 is 15 amino acids. Per the germline V gene, CDR1 is MNHEY and CDR2 is SVGEGT. V dropped 6 bases and J dropped 4 bases, with 18 bases sitting between them. CDR3 protein: CASSPPAGQGTEAFF. CDR3 coding DNA: TGTGCCAGCAGCCCCCCTGCGGGGCAGGGCACTGAAGCTTTCTTT.

This clonotype was recorded at least ten times. V is TRBV7-6 and J is TRBJ2-5; TRBD2 matches 8 bases. The CDR3 has 16 amino acids. The V segment lost 3 bases and the J segment 5 bases; nucleotides outside the gene matches: 11. Germline V gene data show CDR1 as SGHVS and CDR2 as FNYEAQ. The CDR3 reads CASSLGLLPSGETQYF. The CDR3 coding sequence is TGTGCCAGCAGCTTGGGCCTTCTCCCTAGCGGGGAGACCCAGTACTTC.

Comments on this clonotype: A much larger clonotype is one base distant, so this may be a read error. V gene TRBV6-6 combines with J gene TRBJ1-2; D is perhaps TRBD1 (6 bases). Per the germline V gene, CDR1 is MNHNY and CDR2 is SVGAGI (reference sequence). There are 13 residues in the CDR3. Trimming shortened V by 11 bases and J by 7 bases, and 20 bases separated the two germline ends. As DNA, the CDR3 is TGTGCCGCCTCGGGACGGGGGGCGAGTGGCTACACCTTC. It is translated as CAASGRGASGYTF.

This clonotype was counted many times. This chain joins TRBV7-9 and TRBJ2-3; TRBD2 matches 9 bases. V shed 5 bases, J shed 0 bases, and the junction held 6 bases outside the gene matches. CDR3 length: 16 residues. Germline loops: CDR1 SEHNR, CDR2 FQNEAQ (reference sequence). The chain's CDR3 is CASSQGLAISTDTQYF. The CDR3 nucleotides are TGTGCCAGCAGCCAGGGACTAGCTATAAGCACAGATACGCAGTATTTT.

This clonotype was counted at least ten times. This sequence joins TRBV18 and TRBJ2-1; D is perhaps TRBD1 or TRBD2 (6 bases each). Trimming cost V 0 bases and J 6 bases, with 18 bases left between them. CDR3 length equals 17 residues. The germline gives CDR1 KGHSH, CDR2 LQKENI. The CDR3 loop reads CASSPPAGQGRFNEQFF. The DNA for the CDR3 is TGTGCCAGCTCACCACCGGCGGGGCAGGGGAGATTCAATGAGCAGTTCTTC.

This chain links TRBV20-1 with TRBJ1-5; D is perhaps TRBD1 (5 bases). The CDR3 loop spans 13 amino acids. Germline CDR1 DFQATT, CDR2 SNEGSKA (reference sequence). The V and J ends lost 6 bases and 0 bases respectively, with 9 bases between them. CDR3 region: CSAEQASNQPQHF. The CDR3 DNA sequence: TGCAGTGCGGAACAGGCTAGCAATCAGCCCCAGCATTTT.

Note on this clonotype: Given a much more abundant clone one base away, this may be a read error. The rearrangement joins TRBV30 to TRBJ2-5; 9 bases agree with TRBD1. The V and J ends lost 3 bases and 11 bases, in that order; junction bases with no gene match: 7. Germline V gene sequence: CDR1 GTSNPN, CDR2 SVGIG (reference sequence). CDR3 length equals 12 residues. CDR3 bases: TGTGCCTGGAGGGGGGCCGGGACAGGGCAGTACTTC. It specifies CAWRGAGTGQYF.